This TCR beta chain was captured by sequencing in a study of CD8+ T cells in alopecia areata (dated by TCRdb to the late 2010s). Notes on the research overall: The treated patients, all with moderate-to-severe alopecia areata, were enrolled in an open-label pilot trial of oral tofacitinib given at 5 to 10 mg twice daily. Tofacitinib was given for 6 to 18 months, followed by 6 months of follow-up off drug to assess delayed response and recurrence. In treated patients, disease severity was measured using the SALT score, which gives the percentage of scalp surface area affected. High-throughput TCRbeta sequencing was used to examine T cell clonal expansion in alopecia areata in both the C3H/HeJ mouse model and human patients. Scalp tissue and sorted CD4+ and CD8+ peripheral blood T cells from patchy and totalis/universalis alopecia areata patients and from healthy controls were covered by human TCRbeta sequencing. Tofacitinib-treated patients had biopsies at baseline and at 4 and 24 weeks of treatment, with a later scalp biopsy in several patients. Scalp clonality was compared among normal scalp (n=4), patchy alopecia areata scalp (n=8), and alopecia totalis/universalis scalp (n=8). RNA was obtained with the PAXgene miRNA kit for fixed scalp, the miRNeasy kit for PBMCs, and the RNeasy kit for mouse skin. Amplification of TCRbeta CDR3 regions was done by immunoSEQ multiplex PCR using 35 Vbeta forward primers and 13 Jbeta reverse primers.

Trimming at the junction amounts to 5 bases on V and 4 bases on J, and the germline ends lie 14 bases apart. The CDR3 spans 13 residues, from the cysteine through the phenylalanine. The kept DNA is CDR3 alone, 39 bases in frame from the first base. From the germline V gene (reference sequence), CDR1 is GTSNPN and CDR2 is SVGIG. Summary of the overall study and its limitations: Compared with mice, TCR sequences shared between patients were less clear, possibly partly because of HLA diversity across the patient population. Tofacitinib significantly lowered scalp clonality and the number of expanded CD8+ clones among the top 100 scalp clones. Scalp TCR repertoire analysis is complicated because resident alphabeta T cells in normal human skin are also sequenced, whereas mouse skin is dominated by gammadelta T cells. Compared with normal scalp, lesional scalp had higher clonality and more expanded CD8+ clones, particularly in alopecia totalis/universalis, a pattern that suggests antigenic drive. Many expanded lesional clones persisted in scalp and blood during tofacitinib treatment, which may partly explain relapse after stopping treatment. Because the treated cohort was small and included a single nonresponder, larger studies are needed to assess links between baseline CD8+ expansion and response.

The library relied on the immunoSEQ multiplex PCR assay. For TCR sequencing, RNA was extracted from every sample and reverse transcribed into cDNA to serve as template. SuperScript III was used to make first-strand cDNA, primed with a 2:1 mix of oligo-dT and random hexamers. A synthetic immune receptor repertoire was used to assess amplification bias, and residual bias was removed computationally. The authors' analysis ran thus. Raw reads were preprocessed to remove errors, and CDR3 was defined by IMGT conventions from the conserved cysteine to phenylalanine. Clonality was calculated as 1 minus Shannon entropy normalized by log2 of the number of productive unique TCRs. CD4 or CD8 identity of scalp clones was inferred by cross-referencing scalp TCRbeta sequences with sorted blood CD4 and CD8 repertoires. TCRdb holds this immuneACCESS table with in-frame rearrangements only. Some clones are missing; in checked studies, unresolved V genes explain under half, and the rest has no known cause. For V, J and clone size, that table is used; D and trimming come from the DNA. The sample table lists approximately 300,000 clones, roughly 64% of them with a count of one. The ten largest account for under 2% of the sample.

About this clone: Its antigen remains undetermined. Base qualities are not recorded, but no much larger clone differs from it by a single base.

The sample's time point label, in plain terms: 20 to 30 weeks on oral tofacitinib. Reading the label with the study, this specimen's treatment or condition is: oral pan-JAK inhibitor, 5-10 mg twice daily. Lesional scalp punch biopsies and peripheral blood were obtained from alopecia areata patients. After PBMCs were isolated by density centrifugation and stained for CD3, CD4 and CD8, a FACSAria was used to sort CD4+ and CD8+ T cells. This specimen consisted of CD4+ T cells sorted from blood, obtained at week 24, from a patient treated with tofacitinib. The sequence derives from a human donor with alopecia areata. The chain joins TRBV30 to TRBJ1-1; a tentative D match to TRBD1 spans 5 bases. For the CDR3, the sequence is CAWDRSRLTEAFF. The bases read TGTGCCTGGGACAGAAGCAGACTCACTGAAGCTTTCTTT.